Below, one T cell receptor beta chain is given with its context. Sequencing was performed with immunoSEQ multiplex PCR; in TCRdb, only in-frame clones are kept and a portion is missing. The table lists over 45,000 clones, roughly 87% of them singletons. This entry belongs to a study of blood T cell repertoires in COVID-19. For the study at large: The United States, Italy and Spain were the sources of the acute and convalescent COVID-19 samples.

The origin of this receptor is a man aged 45-65 years with active COVID-19. Input material: peripheral blood.

The chain's CDR3 is CASSLTGHNTEAFF. DNA for the CDR3: TGTGCCAGCAGTCTGACAGGGCATAACACTGAAGCTTTCTTT. The chain is built from TRBV6-2 or TRBV6-3 and TRBJ1-1; 7 nucleotides line up with TRBD1. With 5 bases clipped from V and 2 bases from J, the junction kept 5 bases outside the gene matches. CDR3 size: 14 residues. CDR1 and CDR2 from the germline V gene are MNHEY and SVGEGT.